This T cell receptor beta chain derives from a study of T cells in Graves' hyperthyroidism and ophthalmopathy. Whole-study results and caveats: Ophthalmopathy and stable hyperthyroidism were told apart by a 13 V-J model. The majority of expanded thyroid clonotypes above 0.001 also appeared in blood.

Lactation, pregnancy, other autoimmune disease or uncontrolled infection led to exclusion of patients. The diagnoses drew upon clinical symptoms, serum thyroxine and TRAb, thyroid ultrasound and orbital computed tomography. This CDR3 has 14 amino acids. V trimming: 3 bases; J trimming: 2 bases; junction bases outside the gene matches: 2. Per germline, CDR1 GTSNPN and CDR2 SVGIG (reference sequence). There were TCR beta CDR3 regions amplified from RNA transcripts. RT-PCR in the first round (using the HTBI primer set) targeted the TCR CDR3. TCRdb re-called the multiplex PCR reads through MiXCR, storing one row per CDR3 protein. This repertoire shows 650,000 to 800,000 distinct CDR3 sequences, 45% found once; its top ten account for more than 7%. Of note for this clonotype: Its cognate antigen is unknown.

The clonotype originates from an adult man with Graves' disease, either hyperthyroidism or ophthalmopathy (not recorded which). This chain connects TRBV30 to TRBJ2-7; TRBD2 matches at 12 bases. The sample was peripheral blood or thyroid tissue (not recorded which). CDR3 region: CAWRLAGGAYEQYF. The CDR3 coding sequence is TGTGCCTGGAGACTAGCGGGGGGTGCCTACGAGCAGTACTTC.